The 6 T cell receptor beta chains below all came from one sample that was sequenced in a study of T cells in Graves' hyperthyroidism and ophthalmopathy. What was amplified from RNA transcripts were TCR beta CDR3 regions. Initially, a first-round RT-PCR of the TCR CDR3 employed the HTBI primer set. Using its own MiXCR run on the multiplex PCR reads, TCRdb lists one record per CDR3 protein. The sample has under 350,000 distinct CDR3 sequences; around 20% are singletons. The sample consisted of blood. All receptors come from a woman between 50 and 59 years old with Graves' hyperthyroidism.

This clonotype was observed at least ten times. The genes are TRBV15 and TRBJ1-1; TRBD1 agrees at 9 bases. CDR1 is LNHNV and CDR2 is YYDKDF in the germline V gene (reference sequence). The CDR3 extends over 14 amino acids. Trimming removed 5 bases from V and 5 bases from J; junction bases left unmatched: 6. DNA for the CDR3: TGTGCCACCAGCCGGGACAGGGTTATAACTGAAGCTTTCTTT. Its protein is CATSRDRVITEAFF.

The chain links TRBV14 to TRBJ2-5, with unresolved D. V lost 5 bases and J lost 1, with 8 bases in between. Germline CDR1 reads SGHDN; CDR2 reads FVKESK. The CDR3 is 13 residues long. This CDR3 reads CASSKQLQETQYF. For the CDR3, the DNA is TGTGCCAGCAGCAAGCAACTCCAAGAGACCCAGTACTTC. Drawing the rest from reference TRBV14 and TRBJ2-5, the complete variable domain is EAGVTQFPSHSVIEKGQTVTLRCDPISGHDNLYWYRRVMGKEIKFLLHFVKESKQDESGMPNNRFLAERTGGTYSTLKVQPAELEDSGVYFCASSKQLQETQYFGPGTRLLVL.

The chain links TRBV4-1 to TRBJ1-1, with 8 bases lining up with TRBD1. V trimming: 2 bases; J trimming: 11 bases; junction bases outside the gene matches: 7. Germline CDR1 is MGHRA and CDR2 is YSYEKL. There are 13 residues in the CDR3. CDR3 DNA: TGCGCCAGCAGCCAATCGGACAGGGAACACGCTTTCTTT. Protein: CASSQSDREHAFF.

In this sample, this clonotype turned up many times. The chain joins TRBV29-1 to TRBJ2-5, with D unresolved. V was pared by 4 bases and J by 2 bases, with 11 bases between. CDR1 is SQVTM, CDR2 ANQGSEA, per germline. The CDR3 has 13 residues. CDR3 region: CSVVRTLQETQYF. CDR3 coding DNA: TGCAGCGTTGTAAGGACGTTACAAGAGACCCAGTACTTC.

V gene TRBV6-4 combines with J gene TRBJ2-7; possibly TRBD2 for D (6 bases). This CDR3 contains 16 residues. Germline CDR1 MRHNA, CDR2 SNTAGT. Between the trimmed V and J ends, which lost 0 bases and 5 bases, there was a span of 17 bases. This CDR3 is CASSDSRSEGPNEQYF. In DNA form, the CDR3 reads TGTGCCAGCAGTGACTCGAGGTCGGAGGGGCCTAACGAGCAGTACTTC.

The chain combines TRBV29-1 with TRBJ1-4; D gene ambiguous. V was cut by 4 bases and J by 0 bases, with 3 bases left in between. This CDR3 comprises 12 residues. CDR1 is SQVTM and CDR2 is ANQGSEA in the germline V gene. The CDR3 DNA is TGCAGCGTTGCTGCAACTAATGAAAAACTGTTTTTT. This encodes CSVAATNEKLFF.